Listed below are T cell receptor beta chains from one sample, sequenced in a study of blood T cell repertoires in COVID-19. Sequenced by immunoSEQ multiplex PCR; TCRdb stores in-frame clones only, minus some. The table records some 300,000 clones, roughly 88% of them present only once. Sequenced sample: peripheral blood. These receptors were obtained from a woman under 40 who had recovered from COVID-19. Each CDR3 is given without its conserved first and last residue. Clone size is not always given. Where it is, it says once, few, many or a class for expanded clones.

CDR3	size	V	J
ASSLMGQKNEKLF	NA	TRBV5-1	TRBJ1-4
ASSHRGQYNSPLH	NA	TRBV7-9	TRBJ1-6
ASHDRDNEQF	NA	TRBV28	TRBJ2-1
ASSIWGTGGGYEQY	NA	TRBV5-1	TRBJ2-7
ASSLDWNTGELF	NA	TRBV5-1	TRBJ2-2
ASSPLAPLDTQY	NA	TRBV2	TRBJ2-3
ATSPGITDTQY	NA	TRBV24-1	TRBJ2-3
ASANDYSYEQY	NA	TRBV2	TRBJ2-7
ASSVSGGYNEQF	NA	TRBV9	TRBJ2-1
ASSYSGQGNNEQY	NA	TRBV6-5	TRBJ2-7
ASSPGTSGGEQY	NA	TRBV6-6	TRBJ2-7
ASSPYRSPNEKLF	NA	TRBV4-1	TRBJ1-4
ASGESGGRTDTQY	NA	TRBV7-9	TRBJ2-3
AWSGGTANTEAF	once	TRBV30	TRBJ1-1
ASSFFYGGGTGELF	NA	TRBV7-9	TRBJ2-2
ASSFLGGLAGGDEQF	NA	TRBV7-8	TRBJ2-1
ASSARSYNEQF	NA	TRBV5-5	TRBJ2-1
ASSLGRSTIY	NA	TRBV7-9	TRBJ1-3
ASSTVTSGVSGETQY	NA	TRBV27	TRBJ2-5
ASSRTGTYEQY	NA	TRBV2	TRBJ2-7
ASSSRRTGQETQY	NA	TRBV7-2	TRBJ2-5
ATSSQTGIYNYGYT	once	TRBV15	TRBJ1-2
ASRRQGAENIQY	NA	TRBV28	TRBJ2-4
AWSPHHYSGTGARSSYNSPLH	NA	TRBV30	TRBJ1-6
SVATDGTGLRGYT	NA	TRBV29-1	TRBJ1-2
ASSKRPGGRGSPLH	NA	TRBV3-1/TRBV3-2	TRBJ1-6
ASSIRSGSYEKLF	NA	TRBV19	TRBJ1-4